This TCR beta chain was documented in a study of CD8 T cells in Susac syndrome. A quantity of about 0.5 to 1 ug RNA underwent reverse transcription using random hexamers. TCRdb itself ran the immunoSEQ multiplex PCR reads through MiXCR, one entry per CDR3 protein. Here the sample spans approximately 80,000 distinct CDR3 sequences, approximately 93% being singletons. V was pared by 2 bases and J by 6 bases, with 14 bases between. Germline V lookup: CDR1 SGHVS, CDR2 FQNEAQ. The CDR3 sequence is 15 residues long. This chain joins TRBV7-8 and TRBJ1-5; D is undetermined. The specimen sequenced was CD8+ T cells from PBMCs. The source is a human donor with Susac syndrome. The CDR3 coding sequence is TGTGCCAGCAGCTTAAGGGTGGGGTCTACTCAGCCCCAGCATTTT. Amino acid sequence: CASSLRVGSTQPQHF.